These 24 T cell receptor beta chains originate from one sample sequenced in a study of blood T cell repertoires in COVID-19. Clones were sequenced by immunoSEQ multiplex PCR, and TCRdb holds only the in-frame ones, with some missing. The sample shows some 400,000 clones, about nine tenths of them seen only once. The sequencing input was PBMCs or T cells enriched from blood (not recorded which). The receptors shown here come from a woman between 40 and 50 years old who had been exposed to COVID-19.

This clone was seen a single time. The genes are TRBV7-2 and TRBJ1-4; D is ambiguous. The CDR3 spans 13 residues. V was shortened by 5 bases and J by 10 bases, with 14 bases between the two germline ends. The germline CDR1 and CDR2 sequences are SGHTA and FQGNSA. CDR3 sequence reads: CASSRAGLGKLFF. Here the CDR3 DNA reads TGTGCCAGCAGCCGGGCGGGTCTGGGAAAACTGTTTTTT.

This chain connects TRBV2 to TRBJ1-1, with D perhaps matching TRBD1 (6 bases). Looked up from germline, CDR1 is SNHLY and CDR2 is FYNNEI. V lost 5 bases and J 5 bases, leaving 15 bases between the germline ends. CDR3 length equals 14 residues. The CDR3 reads CASSNEIGGTEAFF. CDR3 DNA sequence: TGTGCCAGCAGTAATGAGATAGGGGGAACTGAAGCTTTCTTT.

This chain links TRBV27 with TRBJ1-6; D is unclear. The CDR3 runs to 15 residues. Trimming cost V 5 bases and J 14 bases, with 22 bases left between them. In germline, CDR1 is MNHEY, CDR2 SMNVEV (reference sequence). The CDR3 nucleotides are TGTGCCAGCAGTCGAGACGGCGTGGACCTCGGGGCCCTCCACTTT. This sequence encodes CASSRDGVDLGALHF.

The V call is TRBV7-9, the J call TRBJ1-1, with D tentatively TRBD1 (5 bases). CDR1 is SEHNR and CDR2 is FQNEAQ in the germline V gene (reference sequence). V lost 7 bases and J lost 11, with 14 bases in between. This CDR3 comprises 11 residues. The CDR3 DNA reads as TGTGCCAGCAAATCGCGGGGGACGGCTTTCTTT. It encodes CASKSRGTAFF.

The chain carries TRBV19 and TRBJ1-1; TRBD1 agrees at 8 bases. V trimming: 5 bases; J trimming: 7 bases; junction bases outside the gene matches: 9. Germline V lookup: CDR1 LNHDA, CDR2 SQIVND (reference sequence). The CDR3 has 14 amino acids. The CDR3: CASSPRQGRNEAFF. CDR3 DNA sequence: TGTGCCAGTAGTCCCCGACAGGGGAGGAATGAAGCTTTCTTT.

This clone has a handful of counts. The chain recombines TRBV11-2 with TRBJ2-1; D not resolved. Germline CDR1 is SGHAT and CDR2 is FQNNGV. CDR3 length equals 15 residues. The ends were cut back, 5 bases at V and 7 bases at J, with 18 bases in the middle. As DNA, the CDR3 is TGTGCCAGCAGCCAATTCGGGTTTCCGGGTAATGAGCAGTTCTTC. This translates into CASSQFGFPGNEQFF.

DNA for the CDR3: TGTGCTAGTGGTTTGGTCGGTAGCGGGAGGGCCAAGGGGAACAATGAGCAGTTCTTC. Its protein is CASGLVGSGRAKGNNEQFF. This chain links TRBV12-5 with TRBJ2-1; the match to TRBD2 covers 11 bases. Trimming removed 0 bases from V and 5 bases from J; junction bases left unmatched: 12. The CDR3 loop spans 19 amino acids. Germline V gene data show CDR1 as LGHNT and CDR2 as FRNRAP.

The chain joins TRBV28 to TRBJ2-1; 7 bases line up with TRBD1. Per germline, CDR1 MDHEN and CDR2 SYDVKM. V gave up 3 bases and J gave up 0 bases; unmatched junction bases: 2. This CDR3 has 15 amino acids. The CDR3 bases are TGTGCCAGCAGTTTGACAGGGACCTCCTACAATGAGCAGTTCTTC. Translated: CASSLTGTSYNEQFF. The whole variable domain, remainder taken from reference TRBV28 and TRBJ2-1, is DVKVTQSSRYLVKRTGEKVFLECVQDMDHENMFWYRQDPGLGLRLIYFSYDVKMKEKGDIPEGYSVSREKKERFSLILESASTNQTSMYLCASSLTGTSYNEQFFGPGTRLTVL.

V gene TRBV4-3 combines with J gene TRBJ1-2; D uncertain. Looked up from germline, CDR1 is LGHNA and CDR2 is YSLEER. The CDR3 runs to 15 residues. Trimming removed 0 bases at V and 5 bases at J, with 13 bases between. CDR3 DNA: TGCGCCAGCAGCCAAGAAGAGACAACGATTTATGGCTACACCTTC. Amino acids: CASSQEETTIYGYTF.

The V gene is TRBV11-3, the J gene TRBJ1-3; tentative D call: TRBD1 (5 bases). The V gene lost 8 bases and the J gene lost 0 bases, with 14 bases spanning the gap. CDR3 length: 15 amino acids. Germline lookup yields CDR1 SGHNT and CDR2 YENEEA. CDR3: CASSGPGGSGNTIYF. CDR3 nucleotides: TGTGCCAGCTCAGGCCCGGGGGGCTCTGGAAACACCATATATTTT.

In its sample, this clone was seen once. The J gene is TRBJ1-4, the V gene TRBV19; 7 nucleotides line up with TRBD1. The CDR3 runs to 14 residues. The germline gives CDR1 LNHDA, CDR2 SQIVND (reference sequence). The V gene end was trimmed by 6 bases and the J gene end by 6 bases; junction bases not matched to a gene: 7. The CDR3 nucleotides read TGTGCCAGTAGCAGACAGGGTCAAGATGAAAAACTGTTTTTT. Encoded protein: CASSRQGQDEKLFF.

The rearrangement links TRBV20-1 to TRBJ2-2; D gene ambiguous. V lost 6 bases, J lost 3 bases, and 5 bases lay in between. The CDR3 is made up of 11 amino acids. Germline CDR1 is DFQATT and CDR2 is SNEGSKA (reference sequence). The CDR3 DNA sequence: TGCAGTGCCCCTTACACCGGGGAGCTGTTTTTT. Its protein product is CSAPYTGELFF.

The V gene is TRBV30, the J gene TRBJ1-1; no clear D. Germline V gene sequence: CDR1 GTSNPN, CDR2 SVGIG (reference sequence). The V end was cut by 2 bases, the J end by 5 bases, with 12 bases between. The CDR3 runs 13 residues. The CDR3 here is CAWSRPSGTEAFF. CDR3 nucleotides: TGTGCCTGGAGTCGACCTTCGGGGACTGAAGCTTTCTTT.

The V call is TRBV5-1, the J call TRBJ1-6; TRBD1 matches 7 bases. Germline CDR1 reads SGHRS; CDR2 reads YFSETQ. CDR3 length: 15 residues. V lost 7 bases and J lost 3; bases outside the gene matches: 7. CDR3 protein: CASQVGDSYNSPLHF. Here the CDR3 DNA reads TGCGCCAGCCAGGTCGGGGACAGCTATAATTCACCCCTCCACTTT.

The chain has TRBV2 and TRBJ1-1, with TRBD1 as a possible D gene (5 bases). The V end lost 6 bases, the J end lost 0 bases, and 8 bases lay between the germline ends. The CDR3 covers 13 residues. Germline V gene data show CDR1 as SNHLY and CDR2 as FYNNEI. In DNA, the CDR3 is TGTGCCAGCAGGGACACCTTGAACACTGAAGCTTTCTTT. Its translation: CASRDTLNTEAFF. Full variable domain (rest looked up from reference TRBV2 and TRBJ1-1): EPEVTQTPSHQVTQMGQEVILRCVPISNHLYFYWYRQILGQKVEFLVSFYNNEISEKSEIFDDQFSVERPDGSNFTLKIRSTKLEDSAMYFCASRDTLNTEAFFGQGTRLTVV.

The chain is built from TRBV7-9 and TRBJ1-1, with D possibly being TRBD1 (5 bases). CDR1 is SEHNR, CDR2 FQNEAQ, per germline (reference sequence). This CDR3 comprises 12 residues. The germline V and J ends were trimmed by 5 bases and 7 bases, with 11 bases remaining between them. This chain's CDR3 is CASSPRGSEAFF. CDR3 DNA: TGTGCCAGCAGCCCCCGGGGGAGTGAAGCTTTCTTT.

This clone was counted between two and nine times. The chain couples TRBV15 to TRBJ1-1; D call uncertain. This CDR3 is 12 amino acids long. The germline V gene has CDR1 LNHNV and CDR2 YYDKDF (reference sequence). V was shortened by 4 bases and J by 1 base, with 4 bases between the two germline ends. This CDR3 is CATSNTNTEAFF. The CDR3 DNA follows: TGTGCCACCAGCAACACGAACACTGAAGCTTTCTTT.

In DNA form, the CDR3 reads TGTGCCAGCAGCATCCACCCCTACTCTGGAAACACCATATATTTT. It is translated as CASSIHPYSGNTIYF. V usage is TRBV14 and J usage is TRBJ1-3; D uncertain. This CDR3 is built from 15 residues. The V gene's germline CDR1 is SGHDN and CDR2 FVKESK. V gave up 5 bases and J gave up 0 bases, with 11 bases separating them. Full variable domain (missing parts from reference TRBV14 and TRBJ1-3): EAGVTQFPSHSVIEKGQTVTLRCDPISGHDNLYWYRRVMGKEIKFLLHFVKESKQDESGMPNNRFLAERTGGTYSTLKVQPAELEDSGVYFCASSIHPYSGNTIYFGEGSWLTVV.

This chain joins TRBV27 and TRBJ1-2; no firm D call. This CDR3 is 13 amino acids long. The germline V and J ends were trimmed by 3 bases and 2 bases, with 7 bases remaining between them. Germline V lookup: CDR1 MNHEY, CDR2 SMNVEV (reference sequence). Here the CDR3 DNA reads TGTGCCAGCAGTTTCGGGAGGAACTATGGCTACACCTTC. This translates into CASSFGRNYGYTF.

V is TRBV2 and J is TRBJ2-4; TRBD1 matches 7 bases. With V trimmed by 5 bases and J by 0 bases, 10 bases remained unmatched. The length of the CDR3 is 17 residues. Germline CDR1 is SNHLY and CDR2 is FYNNEI. CDR3 region: CASSLKGGYLAKNIQYF. The CDR3 DNA reads TGTGCCAGCAGTTTAAAAGGGGGCTACCTAGCCAAAAACATTCAGTACTTC.

The table lists this clone with a count of one. The CDR3 DNA is TGTGCCAGCAGCCGCAACAGGGGGACTGAAGCTTTCTTT. Residues: CASSRNRGTEAFF. The V call is TRBV12-3 or TRBV12-4, the J call TRBJ1-1; 8 positions match TRBD1. The CDR3 consists of 13 residues. The V segment lost 6 bases and the J segment 5 bases; nucleotides outside the gene matches: 5.

This chain uses TRBV9 with TRBJ1-4, with D unclear. Germline V gene data show CDR1 as SGDLS and CDR2 as YYNGEE. This CDR3 region has 14 residues. Trimming took 3 bases from V and 4 from J, leaving 10 bases between them. The CDR3 coding sequence is TGTGCCAGCAGCGCGGGGAAAGTTAATGAAAAACTGTTTTTT. Translation: CASSAGKVNEKLFF. The complete variable domain, with remaining parts taken from reference TRBV9 and TRBJ1-4, reads DSGVTQTPKHLITATGQRVTLRCSPRSGDLSVYWYQQSLDQGLQFLIQYYNGEERAKGNILERFSAQQFPDLHSELNLSSLELGDSALYFCASSAGKVNEKLFFGSGTQLSVL.

The rearrangement joins TRBV13 to TRBJ2-7, with 8 bases aligning to TRBD1. Germline trimming cut 3 bases from V and 2 bases from J; bases unmatched to any gene: 3. The CDR3 totals 14 residues. The germline V gene encodes CDR1 PRHDT and CDR2 FYEKMQ (reference sequence). The CDR3, as DNA: TGTGCCAGCAGCTTCGACAGGGGCACCTACGAGCAGTACTTC. Translation gives CASSFDRGTYEQYF.

This rearrangement joins TRBV7-2 to TRBJ1-2; TRBD1 agrees at 10 bases. Germline V gene sequence: CDR1 SGHTA, CDR2 FQGNSA. The CDR3 is 15 amino acids. V lost 5 bases, J lost 8 bases, and 11 bases stayed unmatched. CDR3 sequence: CASSVRGQGGEGYTF. CDR3 in DNA: TGTGCCAGCAGCGTTCGTGGACAGGGGGGGGAAGGCTACACCTTC.